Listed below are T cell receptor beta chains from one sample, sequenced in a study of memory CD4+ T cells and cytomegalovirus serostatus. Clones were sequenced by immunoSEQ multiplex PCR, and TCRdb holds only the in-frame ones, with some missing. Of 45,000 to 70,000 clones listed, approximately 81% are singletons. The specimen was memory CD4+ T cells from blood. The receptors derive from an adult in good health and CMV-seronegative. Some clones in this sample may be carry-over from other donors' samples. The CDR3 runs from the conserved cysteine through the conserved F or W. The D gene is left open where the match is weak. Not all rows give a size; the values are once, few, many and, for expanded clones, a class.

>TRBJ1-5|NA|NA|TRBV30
TGTGCCTGGAGCCAACAAACGGGGCCCCAGCATTTT
CAWSQQTGPQHF
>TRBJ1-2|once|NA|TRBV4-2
TGTGCCAGCAGCCAAGTGGGAGAGACAGCGGGAAACTATGGCTACACCTTC
CASSQVGETAGNYGYTF
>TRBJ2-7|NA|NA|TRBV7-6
TGTGCCAGCAGCTTAGGACACAGCTCCTACGAGCAGTACTTC
CASSLGHSSYEQYF
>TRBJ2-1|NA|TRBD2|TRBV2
TGTGCCAGCGGGACTAGCGGGCTGTCCTACAATGAGCAGTTCTTC
CASGTSGLSYNEQFF
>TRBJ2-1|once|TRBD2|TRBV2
TGTGCCAGCAGTCCAACTAGCGGGAGAAGGAATGAGCAGTTCTTC
CASSPTSGRRNEQFF
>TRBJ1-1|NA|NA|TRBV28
TGTGCCAGCAGTCTCTACAACACTGAAGCTTTCTTT
CASSLYNTEAFF
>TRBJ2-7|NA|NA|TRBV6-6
TGTGCCAGCAGTCCAGACAGCCGTTGGTACTTC
CASSPDSRWYF
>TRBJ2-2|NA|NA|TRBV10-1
TGCGCCAGCAGTCGGACAGCGGACACCGGGGAGCTGTTTTTT
CASSRTADTGELFF
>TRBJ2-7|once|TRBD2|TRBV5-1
TGCGCCAGCAGCCACGCGGGGACTAGCTCCCCCTACGAGCAGTACTTC
CASSHAGTSSPYEQYF
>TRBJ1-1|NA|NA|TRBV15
TGTGCCACCAGCAGAGATCTTCAGGGAACTGAAGCTTTCTTT
CATSRDLQGTEAFF
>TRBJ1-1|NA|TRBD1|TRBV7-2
TGTGCCAGCAGCTACAAAGCCAGGGGGTATTACACTGAAGCTTTCTTT
CASSYKARGYYTEAFF
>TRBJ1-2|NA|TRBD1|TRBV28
TGTGCCAGCAGGGTTGGAGGGGGCCGGGGGGGCTACACCTTC
CASRVGGGRGGYTF
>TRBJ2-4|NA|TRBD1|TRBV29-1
TGCAGCGTTCCTTGGGACAGGGGCCGGGGGGCGAACATTCAGTACTTC
CSVPWDRGRGANIQYF
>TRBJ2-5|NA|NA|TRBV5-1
TGCGCCAGCAGCTTCAGGGAAGGGCAAGAGACCCAGTACTTC
CASSFREGQETQYF